The clone carrying this T cell receptor (beta chain) was seen many times. The sample is drawn from a study of T cells of healthy individuals. J gave up 5 bases and V 5 bases, and 9 bases lay outside the gene matches. This CDR3 has 15 amino acids. Looked up from germline, CDR1 is SNHLY and CDR2 is FYNNEI. TCRdb processed the 5' RACE reads anew with MiXCR; each CDR3 protein has one entry. In the table there are fewer than 70,000 distinct CDR3 sequences, roughly 14% of which are singletons. The clonotype originates from a human donor in good health. The chain carries TRBV2 and TRBJ1-2, with TRBD1 matching over 9 bases. The CDR3 spells CASSWTGDVSYGYTF. The DNA for the CDR3 is TGTGCCAGCAGTTGGACAGGGGACGTCTCTTATGGCTACACCTTC.